What follows are 16 T cell receptor beta chains derived from one specimen sequenced in a study of T cell repertoires in aging, cancer and after chemotherapy. The template was genomic DNA from peripheral blood, not RNA. Rearranged V-D-J TRB sequences were amplified with a mixed TRB-A/B primer pool. MiXCR, run by TCRdb on the multiplex PCR reads, gives a single entry per CDR3 protein. In the table there are fewer than 2,500 distinct CDR3 sequences, approximately 24% of which are singletons. The sequencing sample was made of blood. These receptors came from a human donor with a solid tumor.

This clonotype turned up a few times. The CDR3 loop reads CASSVQGKNTGELFF. The CDR3 bases are TGTGCCAGCAGCGTACAAGGGAAGAACACCGGGGAGCTGTTTTTT. This chain links TRBV9 with TRBJ2-2, with D uncertain. CDR3 length equals 15 residues. Trimming took off 1 base at V and 1 base at J, with 8 bases between the two ends. Germline V gene lookup returns CDR1 SGDLS and CDR2 YYNGEE. The whole variable domain, remainder taken from reference TRBV9 and TRBJ2-2, is DSGVTQTPKHLITATGQRVTLRCSPRSGDLSVYWYQQSLDQGLQFLIQYYNGEERAKGNILERFSAQQFPDLHSELNLSSLELGDSALYFCASSVQGKNTGELFFGEGSRLTVL.

This clonotype has just a few counts. The rearrangement joins TRBV20-1 to TRBJ1-1; TRBD1 matches 11 bases. V was pared by 0 bases and J by 1 base, with 4 bases of the junction left unmatched. Germline loops: CDR1 DFQATT, CDR2 SNEGSKA (reference sequence). CDR3 size: 16 residues. The CDR3 nucleotides read TGCAGTGCTAGAGATCGGGACAGGGGGTGGAACACTGAAGCTTTCTTT. It codes for CSARDRDRGWNTEAFF.

V gene TRBV6-4 combines with J gene TRBJ2-1; the match to TRBD2 covers 12 bases. V dropped 3 bases and J dropped 6; count of bases not matched to a gene: 3. Germline V gives CDR1 MRHNA, CDR2 SNTAGT. CDR3 length equals 15 residues. In DNA, the CDR3 is TGTGCCAGCAGTGAGGCTAGCGGGGGGGCCAATGAGCAGTTCTTC. It translates to CASSEASGGANEQFF.

This clonotype is termed medium-sized. This chain links TRBV6-5 with TRBJ1-6, with D perhaps TRBD1 (6 bases). Germline V lookup: CDR1 MNHEY, CDR2 SVGAGI. This CDR3 spans 14 amino acids. V shed 6 bases and J shed 7 bases, with 13 bases lying between them. This CDR3 reads CASRAQGNNSPLHF. CDR3 nucleotide sequence: TGTGCCAGCAGGGCACAGGGAAACAATTCACCCCTCCACTTT.

This clonotype appeared a few times. The CDR3 nucleotides read TGTGCCAGCAGTAACGGGGACAATAAGGATACGCAGTATTTT. It is translated as CASSNGDNKDTQYF. The chain combines TRBV6-2 or TRBV6-3 with TRBJ2-3, with a weak D call TRBD1 (6 bases). Germline V lookup: CDR1 MNHEY, CDR2 SVGEGT. The V end lost 5 bases, the J end lost 6 bases, and 15 bases lay between the germline ends. The CDR3 has 14 amino acids.

This clonotype was seen more than once but under ten times. The chain has TRBV28 and TRBJ2-1; maybe TRBD2 (7 bases). Germline lookup yields CDR1 MDHEN and CDR2 SYDVKM. The V end lost 5 bases, the J end lost 8 bases, and 19 bases lay between the germline ends. This CDR3 contains 15 residues. As DNA, the CDR3 is TGTGCCAGCAGTCCACCCGGGGGGCTGTCGGATGAGCAGTTCTTC. Residues: CASSPPGGLSDEQFF.

The CDR3 here is CASSQPGQQLTYEQYF. The CDR3 coding sequence is TGCGCCAGCAGCCAGCCGGGACAGCAACTAACCTACGAGCAGTACTTC. V is TRBV4-1 and J is TRBJ2-7; the match to TRBD1 covers 7 bases. The germline V gene has CDR1 MGHRA and CDR2 YSYEKL. This CDR3 is 16 amino acids long. The trim removed 3 bases at V and 2 bases at J, leaving 10 bases unmatched.

Sample share makes this clonotype medium-sized. A read error may produce the germline difference seen at one junction end. The chain has TRBV28 and TRBJ1-2; D perhaps matches TRBD1 (6 bases). Germline assignment: CDR1 MDHEN and CDR2 SYDVKM. The CDR3 has 12 amino acids. CDR3 bases: TGCTGGGCCGGCAGGGGATCCGATGGCTACACCTTC. This gives the protein CWAGRGSDGYTF.

The CDR3 protein is CASSRPAPYNSPLHF. CDR3 bases: TGTGCCAGCAGCCGGCCTGCGCCCTATAATTCACCCCTCCACTTT. J is TRBJ1-6 and V is TRBV7-2; D is uncertain. Trimming took 5 bases from V and 2 from J, leaving 10 bases between them. CDR1 is SGHTA, CDR2 FQGNSA, per germline. There are 15 residues in the CDR3.

This clonotype has more than one count but fewer than ten. The CDR3 bases are TGCGCCAGCAGCTTGGTTTCTGGGCAGCCCCAGCATTTT. It specifies CASSLVSGQPQHF. This rearrangement joins TRBV5-1 to TRBJ1-5; D not certain. Per the germline V gene, CDR1 is SGHRS and CDR2 is YFSETQ. V gave up 0 bases and J gave up 7 bases, with 8 bases separating them. The CDR3 spans 13 residues.

The chain recombines TRBV5-1 with TRBJ2-2, with D possibly being TRBD1 (5 bases). The CDR3 runs to 15 residues. The germline V gene has CDR1 SGHRS and CDR2 YFSETQ. Trimming removed 1 base at V and 3 bases at J, with 10 bases between. The CDR3 spells CASSLPTGDTGELFF. In nucleotides, the CDR3 is TGCGCCAGCAGCTTGCCCACAGGCGACACCGGGGAGCTGTTTTTT.

This clonotype counts as medium-sized (0.01 to 0.1%). V is TRBV12-3 or TRBV12-4 and J is TRBJ2-7; D is uncertain. Trimming left V 5 bases short and J 6 bases short, with 14 bases between. This CDR3 has 13 residues. CDR3 in amino acids: CASSADGRREQYF. CDR3 DNA: TGTGCCAGCAGTGCAGACGGTCGCCGCGAGCAGTACTTC.

In this sample, this clonotype turned up a few times. V gene TRBV7-3 combines with J gene TRBJ2-1; 11 bases match TRBD1. Germline CDR1 SGHTA, CDR2 FQGTGA. Unmatched junction bases numbered 8, after V lost 5 bases and J lost 8 bases. This CDR3 region has 15 residues. The CDR3, as DNA: TGTGCCAGCAGCCCAGGACAGGGGGCTGTCCATGAGCAGTTCTTC. It encodes CASSPGQGAVHEQFF.

By share of the sample, this clonotype is large (0.1 to 1%). The chain uses TRBV6-5 and TRBJ1-6; the D is unclear. The V gene lost 0 bases and the J gene lost 12 bases, with 9 bases spanning the gap. CDR1 is MNHEY, CDR2 SVGAGI, per germline. This CDR3 contains 13 residues. The CDR3 DNA reads TGTGCCAGCAGTTACTCGCTGGGTCGACCCCTCCACTTT. Protein: CASSYSLGRPLHF.

This clonotype rates as medium-sized. The rearrangement links TRBV18 to TRBJ1-2; 8 nucleotides line up with TRBD1. The CDR3 length is 14 residues. After removal of 4 bases from V and 7 bases from J, the junction contained 8 bases not matched to a gene. CDR1 and CDR2 from the germline V gene are KGHSH and LQKENI. CDR3 DNA: TGTGCCAGCTCACGATCTGGACAGGGCGGTGGCTACACCTTC. Residues: CASSRSGQGGGYTF.

This clonotype appeared once. The chain joins TRBV9 to TRBJ2-2; D remains ambiguous. Germline V gene data show CDR1 as SGDLS and CDR2 as YYNGEE. With 1 base removed from V and 6 bases from J, the gap between germline ends came to 10 bases. The CDR3 has 14 residues. CDR3 DNA: TGTGCCAGCAGCGTACCCCCTCAACCCGGGGAGCTGTTTTTT. As protein: CASSVPPQPGELFF.